This T cell receptor (beta chain) was sequenced in a study of blood T cell repertoires in COVID-19 (dated by TCRdb to 2018 to 2020). Turning to the overall study: Collaborator samples came from the United States, Italy and Spain and covered acute and convalescent phases of COVID-19. The material from the prospective study consisted of cDNA or gDNA derived from T cells, B-cell-depleted T cells, or PBMCs. Subjects who had been exposed to COVID-19, were actively infected with it, or had recovered from it provided the deeply sampled blood TCRbeta repertoires that made up the dataset. The repertoires were released in a freely available public database intended as a resource for research on the immune response to SARS-CoV-2. Samples were obtained from the ongoing ImmuneRACE study (first 160 participants) and from roughly 1,300 subjects provided by 6 global collaborators. Sample metadata almost always included a de-identified subject ID, COVID-19 status, age in years and sex. HLA class I and class II types, where available, came from metadata supplied by the sample provider rather than from assay-based typing. The research as a whole found: The amount of clinical and demographic metadata varied by source and participant and was provided uncurated.

One collaborating source in Seattle enrolled patients during active infection and followed them longitudinally through the course of disease. Each collaborating institution followed its own protocols to collect whole blood in K2EDTA tubes. Collaborator samples were shipped for TCRbeta analysis as frozen whole blood, isolated PBMCs, or DNA extracted from either sample type. TCRbeta CDR3 regions were amplified from genomic DNA using the immunoSEQ Assay, a bias-controlled multiplex PCR. Under the source paper's analysis protocol: The number of nucleated cells in each sample was estimated by amplification of reference gene primers within the assay. To quantify the absolute abundance of each unique TCRbeta CDR3 rearrangement, sequence reads were collapsed and filtered. Productive Simpson clonality was computed per sample as the square root of Simpson's diversity index over productive rearrangements. Here the immuneACCESS table is served through TCRdb, limited to in-frame sequences with V and J called. Missing clones are a known gap in these copies; in checked studies unresolved V genes cover under half, and the rest lacks a known reason. V and J calls and clone size follow that table, whereas D and trimming were derived from the DNA. In all, the sample holds around 400,000 clones, and 87% of those were seen once. The ten biggest clones cover roughly 10% of the sample.

At the junction V is shortened by 6 bases and J by 6 bases; bases outside the gene matches: 4. Spanning cysteine to phenylalanine, the CDR3 consists of 14 amino acids. CDR3 DNA only is kept here, 42 bases in frame from base 1. Based on the germline V gene, the CDR1 and CDR2 sequences are MNHEY and SVGEGT. Note on this clone: What this receptor recognizes is not known. The sample holds no much larger clone one base away, and base qualities are not on file.

The chain is assembled from TRBV6-2 or TRBV6-3 and TRBJ2-2, and 10 bases in between align with TRBD2. The source of this sequence is a young woman with COVID-19, enrolled during active disease. The specimen sequenced was peripheral blood. The DNA sequence reads TGTGCCAGCAGCCTAGCGGGGGACTCCGGGGAGCTGTTTTTT. Its coded protein is CASSLAGDSGELFF.